This T cell receptor (beta chain) was documented in a study of post-analysis software for immune sequencing data. On the study more broadly: The cohort encompassed relapsing-remitting, secondary progressive and progressive-relapsing multiple sclerosis disease courses.

To note about this clonotype: Antigen specificity is unknown.

Incorporated into the TCR beta cDNA libraries were unique molecular identifiers, which served to reduce PCR and sequencing biases. TCRdb re-analysed the PCR reads in MiXCR, keeping a single row per CDR3 protein. The data contain around 400,000 distinct CDR3 sequences, approximately 39% of them singletons. Study-wide results and limits: Batch-mates among the samples co-clustered strongly by F measure. Patients had higher frequencies than controls of about 5 TRBV segments, including TRBV5-6, TRBV5-1 and TRBV20-1.

This CDR3 contains 14 residues. Germline CDR1 is SGHRS and CDR2 is YFSETQ. The V gene lost 4 bases and the J gene lost 8 bases, with 18 bases spanning the gap. This sequence originates from a girl aged 2 to 9 with multiple sclerosis. What was sequenced was blood. The chain employs TRBV5-1 and TRBJ1-2, with D possibly TRBD1 on 5 matching bases. The CDR3 nucleotides read TGCGCCAGCAGCGCAGGGACGCCCAGCAGGGGCTACACCTTC. Its translation is CASSAGTPSRGYTF.